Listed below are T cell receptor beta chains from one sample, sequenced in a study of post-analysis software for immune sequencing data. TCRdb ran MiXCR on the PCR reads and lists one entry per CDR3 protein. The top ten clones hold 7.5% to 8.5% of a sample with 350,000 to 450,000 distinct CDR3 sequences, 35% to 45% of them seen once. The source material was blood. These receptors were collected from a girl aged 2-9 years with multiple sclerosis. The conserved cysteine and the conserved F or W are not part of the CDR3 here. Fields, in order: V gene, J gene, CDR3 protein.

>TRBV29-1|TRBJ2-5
SVDGVAGGHTQY
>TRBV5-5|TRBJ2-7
ASSLVGTYEQY
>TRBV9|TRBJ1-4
ASSATGLYSTNEKLF
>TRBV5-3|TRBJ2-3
ARSPRGAEIKSADTQY
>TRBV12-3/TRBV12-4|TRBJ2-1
ASRPRGLGGSNEQF
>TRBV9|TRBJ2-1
ASSVATGHEQF
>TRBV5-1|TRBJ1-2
ASSSGGGRNYGYT
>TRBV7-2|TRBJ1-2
ASSLGQGTYGYT
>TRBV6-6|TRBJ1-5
ASSNPGNQPQH
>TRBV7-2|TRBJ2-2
ASSSLAAQSTGELF
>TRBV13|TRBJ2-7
ASSSRGRSSYEQY
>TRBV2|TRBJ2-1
ASSESRGSYNEQF
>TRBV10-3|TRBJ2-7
AISEFLQEAHYEQY
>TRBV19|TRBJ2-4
ASSIGRASPAKNIQY
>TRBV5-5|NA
ASSLGGSRPRLNNEQY
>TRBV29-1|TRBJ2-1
SVDGGPSSYNEQF
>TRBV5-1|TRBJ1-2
ASSLELTGDRGPDYGYT
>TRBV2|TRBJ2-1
ASSEAPGSEQF
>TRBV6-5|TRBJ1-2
VTMGQGLGGYT
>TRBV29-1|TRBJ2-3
SVGRVEDTQY
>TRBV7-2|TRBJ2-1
ASSLAGGTSYEQF
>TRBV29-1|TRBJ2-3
SVASRLVRDTQY
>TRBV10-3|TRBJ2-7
AISGATGAEGTYEQY
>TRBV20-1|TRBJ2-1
SARDRDRVSNEQF
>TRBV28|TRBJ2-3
ASTQGLATGDTQY
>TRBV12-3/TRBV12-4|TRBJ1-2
ASSLEGGRVNGYT
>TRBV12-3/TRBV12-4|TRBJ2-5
ASTSGRRGTQY
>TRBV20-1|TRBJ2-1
SAVLTGYEQF
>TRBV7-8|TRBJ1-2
ASSLAFDRGYT
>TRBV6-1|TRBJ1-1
ASSAAGTREAF
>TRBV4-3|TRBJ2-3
ASSQDARGRGTDTQY
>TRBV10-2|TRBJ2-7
ASSWTDSGYEQY
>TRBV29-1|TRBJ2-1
SAGAGYNEQF
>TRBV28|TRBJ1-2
ASSSQGARGYT
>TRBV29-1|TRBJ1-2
SGDRGAGGYT
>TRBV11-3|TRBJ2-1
ASSLGTGREQF
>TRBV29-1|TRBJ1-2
SVVSGGDSRISNYGYT
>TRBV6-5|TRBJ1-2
ASSYSSLVLGQGNGYT
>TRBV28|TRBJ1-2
ATARGNGGYT
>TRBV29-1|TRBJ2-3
SALVGESTDTQY
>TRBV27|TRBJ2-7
ASRKTAGSSYEQY
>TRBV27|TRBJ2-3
ASSLVSGTDTQY
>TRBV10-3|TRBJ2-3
AISELGHPADTQY
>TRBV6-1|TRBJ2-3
ASSTGPGTGFADTQY